A single sample gave rise to the 13 T cell receptor beta chains below, sequenced in a study of blood T cell repertoires in COVID-19. TCRdb's copy holds only in-frame clones and misses some; the assay was immunoSEQ multiplex PCR. This table has around 270,000 clones, about four fifths appearing once. Sequencing used peripheral blood. These receptors originate from a woman aged 40 to 50 who had recovered from COVID-19.

Of note for this clone: This sample includes further DNA sequences coding for the same CDR3. This rearrangement joins TRBV18 to TRBJ1-6; TRBD1 matches 9 bases. The germline gives CDR1 KGHSH, CDR2 LQKENI. The trim removed 6 bases at V and 9 bases at J, leaving 6 bases unmatched. The CDR3 covers 14 residues. The CDR3 here is CASSPDRGGSPLHF. The CDR3 DNA follows: TGTGCCAGCTCCCCGGACAGGGGCGGTTCACCCCTCCACTTT.

This clone has more than one count but fewer than ten. This sequence joins TRBV4-2 and TRBJ2-2; 9 bases match TRBD1. The V segment lost 4 bases and the J segment 7 bases; nucleotides outside the gene matches: 10. Germline V gene sequence: CDR1 LGHNA, CDR2 YNFKEQ. CDR3 length: 16 amino acids. CDR3 sequence (DNA): TGTGCCAGCAGCCGAGGAGGAACAGGGGGCATCGGGGAGCTGTTTTTT. Translating it yields CASSRGGTGGIGELFF.

This clone appeared once. The CDR3 nucleotides read TGCGCCAGCAGTCCGACTGACAGGGCTGGGGAGCTGTTTTTT. As protein: CASSPTDRAGELFF. This chain uses TRBV10-2 with TRBJ2-2; 7 positions match TRBD1. CDR1 is WSHSY and CDR2 is SAAADI in the germline V gene. The J segment lost 8 bases and the V segment lost 5 bases, leaving 8 bases of the junction unmatched. This CDR3 spans 14 amino acids.

J is TRBJ1-1 and V is TRBV2, with D possibly TRBD1 on 6 matching bases. Trimming took off 5 bases at V and 0 bases at J, with 10 bases between the two ends. CDR3 length: 14 amino acids. In germline, CDR1 is SNHLY, CDR2 FYNNEI. The CDR3, as DNA: TGTGCCAGCAGTTTTCAGGGGTTGAACACTGAAGCTTTCTTT. It specifies CASSFQGLNTEAFF.

This clone was detected only a few times. Distinct nucleotide sequences in the sample also encode this CDR3. The genes are TRBV5-1 and TRBJ2-3, with D maybe TRBD2 (5 bases). Trimming stripped 0 bases from V and 0 bases from J, with 5 bases between. This CDR3 comprises 14 residues. CDR1 and CDR2 (germline): SGHRS, YFSETQ. The DNA for the CDR3 is TGCGCCAGCAGCTTGGCGGGAAGCACAGATACGCAGTATTTT. It codes for CASSLAGSTDTQYF.

This clone has just one count. This sequence joins TRBV7-6 and TRBJ2-7, with 11 bases that match TRBD1. After removal of 5 bases from V and 2 bases from J, the junction contained 8 bases not matched to a gene. CDR1 is SGHVS and CDR2 is FNYEAQ in the germline V gene. CDR3 length equals 16 residues. CDR3 residues: CASSPVRGQGAYEQYF. The CDR3 nucleotides read TGTGCCAGCAGCCCCGTCCGGGGACAGGGGGCCTACGAGCAGTACTTC.

V and J are TRBV3-1 (or the pseudogene TRBV3-2) and TRBJ2-5; D ambiguous. Germline CDR1 reads LGHDT; CDR2 reads YNNKEL (reference sequence). The length of the CDR3 is 11 residues. Trimming pared 4 bases from V and 9 bases from J, leaving 9 bases between. CDR3 nucleotide sequence: TGTGCCAGCAGCCTTTACCGGGCCCAGTACTTC. The encoded protein is CASSLYRAQYF.

J is TRBJ1-4 and V is TRBV6-5; tentatively, D is TRBD1 (5 bases). Per the germline V gene, CDR1 is MNHEY and CDR2 is SVGAGI. V was pared by 5 bases and J by 10 bases, with 17 bases between. The CDR3 is 14 amino acids. The CDR3 sequence is CASSRARGGGKLFF. CDR3 bases: TGTGCCAGCAGTAGGGCCCGGGGGGGAGGAAAACTGTTTTTT.

The chain employs TRBV10-3 and TRBJ2-5; TRBD1 aligns across 8 bases. CDR1 and CDR2 from the germline V gene are ENHRY and SYGVKD. CDR3 length: 13 residues. V was pared by 2 bases and J by 4 bases, with 0 bases of the junction left unmatched. The CDR3 region is CAISEDRGETQYF. CDR3 sequence (DNA): TGTGCCATCAGTGAGGACAGGGGAGAGACCCAGTACTTC.

This chain connects TRBV9 to TRBJ1-1, with 7 bases aligning to TRBD1. Trimming took 5 bases from V and 1 from J; bases not matched to a gene: 8. This CDR3 has 15 amino acids. The germline CDR1 and CDR2 sequences are SGDLS and YYNGEE. CDR3 nucleotide sequence: TGTGCCAGCAGTGACGACAGGGCCGGGAACACTGAAGCTTTCTTT. Translated, it gives CASSDDRAGNTEAFF. Combining the CDR3 with reference TRBV9 and TRBJ1-1 gives the whole variable domain DSGVTQTPKHLITATGQRVTLRCSPRSGDLSVYWYQQSLDQGLQFLIQYYNGEERAKGNILERFSAQQFPDLHSELNLSSLELGDSALYFCASSDDRAGNTEAFFGQGTRLTVV.

This rearrangement joins TRBV27 to TRBJ1-2, with 9 positions matching TRBD1. Germline V gene sequence: CDR1 MNHEY, CDR2 SMNVEV (reference sequence). The CDR3 sequence is 14 residues long. Trimming cost V 6 bases and J 5 bases; bases outside gene matches: 7. In DNA form, the CDR3 reads TGTGCCAGCAGCGAACAGGGGGCTCTTTATGGCTACACCTTC. Translation: CASSEQGALYGYTF.

The chain combines TRBV28 with TRBJ1-5; D unclear. CDR3 size: 16 residues. The V gene's germline CDR1 is MDHEN and CDR2 SYDVKM. V lost 5 bases and J lost 6, with 20 bases in between. The DNA for the CDR3 is TGTGCCAGCAGTATCCCCGCCCCAGGTCTGGGTCAGCCCCAGCATTTT. Translation gives CASSIPAPGLGQPQHF.

The chain links TRBV2 to TRBJ2-3; no clear D. The CDR3 runs 10 residues. Per germline, CDR1 SNHLY and CDR2 FYNNEI. Between the trimmed V and J ends, which lost 4 bases and 13 bases, there was a span of 9 bases. The CDR3 reads CASSVVEEYF. In DNA form, the CDR3 reads TGTGCCAGCAGTGTGGTAGAAGAGTATTTT.